Listed here are 30 T cell receptor beta chains from one sample, sequenced in a study of T cell repertoires and HLA-DP antigens. For these TCRs, the target antigens are not known. Sequencing used immunoSEQ multiplex PCR; TCRdb keeps in-frame clones, though not all of them. The sample carries more than 90,000 clones, more than 85% recorded once. Material: CD4+ T cells from PBMCs. These TCRs come from a woman younger than 35 in good health and CMV-seronegative.

A single count supports this clone. The gene calls are TRBV4-1 and TRBJ1-1; no definite D call. Trimming took off 4 bases at V and 2 bases at J, with 17 bases between the two ends. The CDR3 runs to 16 residues. From germline, CDR1 is MGHRA and CDR2 YSYEKL. Here the CDR3 reads CASSPSRARSNTEAFF. Written as DNA, the CDR3 is TGCGCCAGCAGCCCATCGAGGGCCAGATCTAACACTGAAGCTTTCTTT.

The V gene is TRBV5-1, the J gene TRBJ2-5; the D is unclear. The germline gives CDR1 SGHRS, CDR2 YFSETQ. This CDR3 spans 13 amino acids. V lost 2 bases, J lost 1 base, and 6 bases lay in between. CDR3 protein: CASSFSPQETQYF. In DNA form, the CDR3 reads TGCGCCAGCAGCTTTAGCCCCCAAGAGACCCAGTACTTC.

The CDR3 coding sequence is TGTGCCAGCAGCCGACAGGGGGCCTACGAGCAGTACGTC. It specifies CASSRQGAYEQYV. J is TRBJ2-7 and V is TRBV5-6; 9 nucleotides agree with TRBD1. The CDR3 is 13 amino acids. V dropped 4 bases and J dropped 2; count of bases not matched to a gene: 1. In germline, CDR1 is SGHDT, CDR2 YYEEEE.

The chain carries TRBV27 and TRBJ1-1; the match to TRBD1 covers 9 bases. CDR3 size: 13 residues. Per germline, CDR1 MNHEY and CDR2 SMNVEV (reference sequence). The trim removed 5 bases at V and 5 bases at J, leaving 3 bases unmatched. As DNA, the CDR3 is TGTGCCAGCAGTCAGGACAGGGGAACTGAAGCTTTCTTT. Protein product: CASSQDRGTEAFF.

The chain uses TRBV4-3 and TRBJ1-5; TRBD1 matches 9 bases. V gave up 4 bases and J gave up 2 bases; unmatched junction bases: 0. This CDR3 contains 14 residues. Germline V gene lookup returns CDR1 LGHNA and CDR2 YSLEER. The CDR3 DNA is TGCGCCAGCAGCCGGGACAGGGGCAATCAGCCCCAGCATTTT. This codes for CASSRDRGNQPQHF.

The chain couples TRBV28 to TRBJ2-7; D ambiguous. This CDR3 has 12 amino acids. Germline CDR1 reads MDHEN; CDR2 reads SYDVKM. The V end was cut by 6 bases, the J end by 3 bases, with 9 bases between. CDR3 in DNA: TGTGCCAGCAGAGAAGGGAACTACGAGCAGTACTTC. Translating it yields CASREGNYEQYF.

The gene calls are TRBV28 and TRBJ2-6; 7 positions match TRBD1. The CDR3 runs to 17 residues. V trimming: 7 bases; J trimming: 1 base; junction bases outside the gene matches: 10. Germline CDR1 is MDHEN and CDR2 is SYDVKM. The chain's CDR3 is CASTSRGGRSGANVLTF. CDR3 nucleotide sequence: TGTGCCAGCACGAGTCGAGGGGGCAGGTCTGGGGCCAACGTCCTGACTTTC. Based on the CDR3 plus reference TRBV28 and TRBJ2-6, the full variable domain is DVKVTQSSRYLVKRTGEKVFLECVQDMDHENMFWYRQDPGLGLRLIYFSYDVKMKEKGDIPEGYSVSREKKERFSLILESASTNQTSMYLCASTSRGGRSGANVLTFGAGSRLTVL.

J is TRBJ2-1 and V is TRBV7-8; D perhaps matches TRBD1 (5 bases). CDR1 SGHVS and CDR2 FQNEAQ come from the germline V gene. CDR3 length equals 15 residues. V was clipped by 5 bases and J by 10 bases, with 21 bases between them. The CDR3 here is CASSQAGRYSGEQFF. In DNA form, the CDR3 reads TGTGCCAGCAGCCAGGCCGGCAGATACTCAGGGGAGCAGTTCTTC. Drawing the rest from reference TRBV7-8 and TRBJ2-1, the complete variable domain is GAGVSQSPRYKVAKRGQDVALRCDPISGHVSLFWYQQALGQGPEFLTYFQNEAQLDKSGLPSDRFFAERPEGSVSTLKIQRTQQEDSAVYLCASSQAGRYSGEQFFGPGTRLTVL.

V and J are TRBV5-6 and TRBJ2-5; 7 nucleotides agree with TRBD1. The CDR3 length is 14 residues. Germline CDR1 and CDR2: SGHDT and YYEEEE. V dropped 4 bases and J dropped 4; count of bases not matched to a gene: 7. The CDR3 DNA reads as TGTGCCAGCAGCCCAAGGGGGCAGGGAGAGACCCAGTACTTC. Translation: CASSPRGQGETQYF.

This chain connects TRBV6-5 to TRBJ2-5; D ambiguous. This CDR3 is built from 12 residues. V lost 7 bases to trimming and J lost 4 bases, with 10 bases between them. Germline lookup yields CDR1 MNHEY and CDR2 SVGAGI. The CDR3 sequence: CASTRSGETQYF. The CDR3 DNA is TGTGCCAGCACGAGGTCTGGAGAGACCCAGTACTTC.

V is TRBV4-3 and J is TRBJ1-1; D is undetermined. The V end was cut by 2 bases, the J end by 2 bases, with 15 bases between. Germline loops: CDR1 LGHNA, CDR2 YSLEER. The CDR3 consists of 16 residues. In nucleotides, the CDR3 is TGCGCCAGCAGCCAATTCACGTCAGGAAAAAACACTGAAGCTTTCTTT. Encoded protein: CASSQFTSGKNTEAFF.

V usage is TRBV11-2 and J usage is TRBJ2-2, with D perhaps matching TRBD2 (6 bases). V lost 5 bases to trimming and J lost 3 bases, with 19 bases between them. This CDR3 contains 17 residues. Germline V lookup: CDR1 SGHAT, CDR2 FQNNGV. CDR3 coding DNA: TGTGCCAGCAGCGCACCGGGACTCAGCGTGTACACCGGGGAGCTGTTTTTT. Translation: CASSAPGLSVYTGELFF.

V usage is TRBV6-6 and J usage is TRBJ1-5; D is unresolved. CDR1 is MNHNY, CDR2 SVGAGI, per germline (reference sequence). This CDR3 has 12 residues. The V gene lost 2 bases and the J gene lost 4 bases, with 3 bases spanning the gap. CDR3 protein: CASSYHNQPQHF. CDR3 DNA sequence: TGTGCCAGCAGTTACCATAATCAGCCCCAGCATTTT.

The rearrangement uses TRBV28 and TRBJ1-1; D gene unclear. Germline CDR1 reads MDHEN; CDR2 reads SYDVKM. The length of the CDR3 is 15 residues. V was pared by 4 bases and J by 3 bases, with 15 bases between. The CDR3 sequence: CASSSHSLLDTEAFF. DNA of the CDR3: TGTGCCAGCAGTTCTCACTCCCTACTAGACACTGAAGCTTTCTTT.

The chain recombines TRBV7-3 with TRBJ1-2; 9 bases are shared with TRBD1. V shed 5 bases and J 7 bases; nucleotides not matched to a gene: 5. The CDR3 contains 13 residues. In germline, CDR1 is SGHTA, CDR2 FQGTGA. The CDR3 nucleotides are TGTGCCAGCAGCCCGGACAGGGGACGTGGCTACACCTTC. Protein: CASSPDRGRGYTF.

CDR3 nucleotides: TGTGCCAGCAGCCCTATATACTCCTACGAGCAGTACGTC. As protein: CASSPIYSYEQYV. V is TRBV21-1 and J is TRBJ2-7. TRBV21-1 is an annotated pseudogene. The CDR3 is 13 residues long.

This clone appeared once. The rearrangement joins TRBV28 to TRBJ2-5, with 7 bases identical to TRBD1. In germline, CDR1 is MDHEN, CDR2 SYDVKM. V lost 4 bases, J lost 5 bases, and 10 bases stayed unmatched. The CDR3 loop spans 15 amino acids. CDR3 protein: CASSSPQRGQETQYF. CDR3 nucleotides: TGTGCCAGCAGTTCCCCTCAGAGGGGGCAGGAGACCCAGTACTTC.

This clone has just one count. As DNA, the CDR3 is TGTGCCAGCAGCCTCGGGACCCGTACTGAAGCTTTCTTT. Protein sequence: CASSLGTRTEAFF. This rearrangement joins TRBV7-9 to TRBJ1-1, with a tentative D call TRBD1 (5 bases). Germline values: CDR1 SEHNR, CDR2 FQNEAQ (reference sequence). CDR3 length equals 13 residues. Trimming took 5 bases from V and 5 from J, leaving 12 bases between them.

The chain uses TRBV6-5 and TRBJ2-3; possible D gene TRBD1, 6 bases. The CDR3 is 13 amino acids. Germline CDR1 reads MNHEY; CDR2 reads SVGAGI. V shed 5 bases and J shed 1 base, with 7 bases lying between them. The CDR3 is CASSRQGTDTQYF. Written as DNA, the CDR3 is TGTGCCAGCAGTAGACAGGGCACAGATACGCAGTATTTT.

V is TRBV10-3 and J is TRBJ1-5; no definite D call. The CDR3 consists of 15 residues. V was pared by 3 bases and J by 1 base, with 10 bases between. Germline assignment: CDR1 ENHRY and CDR2 SYGVKD. CDR3 DNA sequence: TGTGCCATCAGTGAAGAGGAATTCAGCAATCAGCCCCAGCATTTT. Translation gives CAISEEEFSNQPQHF.

CDR3 loop: CASSVAAVNYGYTF. The CDR3 nucleotides are TGTGCCAGCAGCGTAGCGGCAGTTAACTATGGCTACACCTTC. The chain links TRBV5-4 to TRBJ1-2; D remains unclear. Germline lookup yields CDR1 SGHNT and CDR2 YYREEE (reference sequence). V lost 4 bases to trimming and J lost 1 base, with 11 bases between them. The CDR3 contains 14 residues.

This clone showed up just once. The rearrangement uses TRBV7-6 and TRBJ1-4, with a weak D call TRBD1 (6 bases). Trimming pared 1 base from V and 7 bases from J, leaving 13 bases between. The CDR3 length is 15 residues. Germline assignment: CDR1 SGHVS and CDR2 FNYEAQ. The CDR3 sequence is CASSLEGGRGEKLFF. CDR3 nucleotides: TGTGCCAGCAGCTTAGAGGGGGGGAGAGGTGAAAAACTGTTTTTT.

The chain is built from TRBV4-1 and TRBJ1-1; 9 bases line up with TRBD1. V gave up 6 bases and J gave up 10 bases; unmatched junction bases: 9. CDR1 is MGHRA and CDR2 is YSYEKL in the germline V gene. This CDR3 spans 13 amino acids. The CDR3 sequence is CASRRPGQGVAFF. The CDR3 DNA sequence: TGCGCCAGCAGGAGGCCGGGACAGGGTGTAGCTTTCTTT.

This chain links TRBV27 with TRBJ2-7, with TRBD2 matching over 9 bases. V gave up 2 bases and J gave up 2 bases; unmatched junction bases: 4. The CDR3 runs to 15 residues. Germline V gene data show CDR1 as MNHEY and CDR2 as SMNVEV (reference sequence). The CDR3 DNA is TGTGCCAGCAGTTTAGAACTAGCGGGTACCTACGAGCAGTACTTC. Translating it yields CASSLELAGTYEQYF.

CDR3 bases: TGTGCTTCTAGGGGGGAACTCCCCCCAGATACGCAGTATTTT. It yields the protein CASRGELPPDTQYF. This rearrangement joins TRBV28 to TRBJ2-3; the D gene could be TRBD1 or TRBD2 (6 bases each). CDR1 and CDR2 from the germline V gene are MDHEN and SYDVKM. CDR3 length: 14 amino acids.

This chain connects TRBV9 to TRBJ2-3, with TRBD1 matching over 7 bases. CDR1 SGDLS and CDR2 YYNGEE come from the germline V gene. The J segment lost 3 bases and the V segment lost 1 base, leaving 5 bases of the junction unmatched. CDR3 length: 15 amino acids. CDR3 DNA sequence: TGTGCCAGCAGCGTACAGGGGGATAGGACAGATACGCAGTATTTT. This encodes CASSVQGDRTDTQYF.

The chain employs TRBV7-9 and TRBJ2-7; D unclear. Germline lookup yields CDR1 SEHNR and CDR2 FQNEAQ (reference sequence). The V end was cut by 3 bases, the J end by 1 base, with 10 bases between. The CDR3 is 14 residues long. The CDR3 nucleotides read TGTGCCAGCAGCTTCCCCCAACAGTCCTACGAGCAGTACTTC. This encodes CASSFPQQSYEQYF. Full variable domain (outside the CDR3, taken from reference TRBV7-9 and TRBJ2-7): DTGVSQNPRHKITKRGQNVTFRCDPISEHNRLYWYRQTLGQGPEFLTYFQNEAQLEKSRLLSDRFSAERPKGSFSTLEIQRTEQGDSAMYLCASSFPQQSYEQYFGPGTRLTVT.

The chain recombines TRBV6-1 with TRBJ1-1; D ambiguous. The germline V and J ends were trimmed by 1 base and 7 bases, with 7 bases remaining between them. The CDR3 runs 12 residues. Germline V gives CDR1 MNHNS, CDR2 SASEGT. The CDR3 DNA reads TGTGCCAGCAGTGAAGGGCCACTTGAAGCTTTCTTT. Its translation: CASSEGPLEAFF.

The chain carries TRBV13 and TRBJ2-6, with 9 nucleotides matching TRBD2. Germline values: CDR1 PRHDT, CDR2 FYEKMQ (reference sequence). The CDR3 has 18 residues. V was pared by 6 bases and J by 0 bases, with 9 bases of the junction left unmatched. The CDR3 protein is CASSRAPGLASGANVLTF. CDR3 sequence (DNA): TGTGCCAGCAGTAGGGCACCGGGACTAGCCTCTGGGGCCAACGTCCTGACTTTC.

This chain uses TRBV6-1 with TRBJ1-4; D is uncertain. Germline loops: CDR1 MNHNS, CDR2 SASEGT. The V gene lost 6 bases and the J gene lost 7 bases, with 18 bases spanning the gap. CDR3 length: 15 amino acids. This CDR3 reads CASRTTWAEGEKLFF. The DNA of the CDR3 is TGTGCCAGCAGGACTACCTGGGCCGAGGGTGAAAAACTGTTTTTT.